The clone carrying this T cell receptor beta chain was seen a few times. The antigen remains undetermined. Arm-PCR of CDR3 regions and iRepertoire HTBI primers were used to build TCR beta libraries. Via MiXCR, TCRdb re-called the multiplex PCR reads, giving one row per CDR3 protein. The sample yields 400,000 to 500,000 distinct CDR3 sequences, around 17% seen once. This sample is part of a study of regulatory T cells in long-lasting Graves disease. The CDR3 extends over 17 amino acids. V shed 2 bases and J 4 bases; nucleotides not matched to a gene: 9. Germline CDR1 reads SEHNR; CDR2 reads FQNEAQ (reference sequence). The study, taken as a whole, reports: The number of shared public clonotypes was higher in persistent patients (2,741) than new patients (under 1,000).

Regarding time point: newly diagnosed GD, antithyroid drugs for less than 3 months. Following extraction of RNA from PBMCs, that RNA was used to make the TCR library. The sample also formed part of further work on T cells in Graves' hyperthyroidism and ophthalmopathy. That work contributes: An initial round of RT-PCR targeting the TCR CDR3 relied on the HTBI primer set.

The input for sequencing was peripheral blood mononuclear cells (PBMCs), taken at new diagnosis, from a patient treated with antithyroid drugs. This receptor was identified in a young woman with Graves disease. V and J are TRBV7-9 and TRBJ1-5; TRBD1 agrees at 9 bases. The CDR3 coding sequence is TGTGCCAGCAGCTTATATATTACCGGGACAGGGAATCAGCCCCAGCATTTT. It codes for CASSLYITGTGNQPQHF.